These T cell receptor beta chains were read from a single sample in a study of blood T cell repertoires in COVID-19. Assay: immunoSEQ multiplex PCR; the TCRdb copy retains only in-frame clones and omits some. The table lists over 200,000 clones, roughly 87% of them singletons. Input material: PBMCs or T cells enriched from blood (not recorded which). The origin of the receptors is a man aged 30 to 39 who had recovered from COVID-19. The CDR3 runs from the conserved cysteine through the conserved F or W. A D gene is named only where the DNA matches it firmly.

v_call	j_call	d_call	cdr3_aa	cdr3_nt
TRBV4-2	TRBJ1-2	.	CASSPQLPPSGTTYGYTF	TGTGCCAGCAGCCCGCAGTTACCCCCATCCGGGACAACCTATGGCTACACCTTC
TRBV10-3	TRBJ1-4	TRBD1	CAISTTGAGEKLFF	TGTGCCATCAGCACGACAGGGGCGGGTGAAAAACTGTTTTTT
TRBV30	TRBJ2-1	.	CAWSGASGRQRSSYNEQFF	TGTGCCTGGAGTGGTGCCAGCGGGCGTCAGAGAAGCTCCTACAATGAGCAGTTCTTC
TRBV18	TRBJ1-4	TRBD1	CASSPAPGQAKLFF	TGTGCCAGCTCACCTGCCCCGGGACAGGCAAAACTGTTTTTT
TRBV5-4	TRBJ1-4	TRBD1	CASSSQDRGEEKLFF	TGTGCCAGCAGCTCCCAGGACAGGGGGGAGGAAAAACTGTTTTTT
TRBV30	TRBJ1-5	.	CAWSVRQGQPQHF	TGTGCCTGGAGTGTACGGCAGGGGCAGCCCCAGCATTTT
TRBV7-9	TRBJ1-4	.	CASSPTVEKLFF	TGTGCCAGCAGCCCTACTGTGGAAAAACTGTTTTTT
TRBV5-6	TRBJ2-1	.	CASSLVRGIAYNEQFF	TGTGCCAGCAGCTTGGTAAGGGGAATCGCTTACAATGAGCAGTTCTTC
TRBV19	TRBJ1-3	TRBD1	CASSLGTVGNTIYF	TGTGCCAGTAGTCTGGGGACAGTAGGAAACACCATATATTTT
TRBV7-6	TRBJ2-1	.	CASRRQQGGEQFF	TGTGCCAGCAGGCGCCAACAGGGCGGTGAGCAGTTCTTC
TRBV5-1	TRBJ2-3	TRBD2	CASSLEGTSGISDTQYF	TGCGCCAGCAGCTTGGAGGGGACTAGCGGGATTTCTGATACGCAGTATTTT
TRBV5-1	TRBJ1-1	.	CASSLVSGYDEAFF	TGCGCCAGCAGCTTGGTTTCAGGGTACGATGAAGCTTTCTTT
TRBV7-8	TRBJ2-7	.	CASSPSQGNYEQYF	TGTGCCAGCAGCCCCTCCCAGGGAAACTACGAGCAGTACTTC
TRBV7-2	TRBJ2-5	.	CASSLGSGVQETQYF	TGTGCCAGCAGCTTAGGGTCCGGGGTCCAAGAGACCCAGTACTTC
TRBV7-2	TRBJ2-3	.	CASSWGLLTDTQYF	TGTGCCAGCAGCTGGGGGCTTCTCACAGATACGCAGTATTTT